Detailed here is one T cell receptor (beta chain). Its matching antigen is unknown. This entry belongs to a study of cytomegalovirus exposure and HLA in healthy donors. Study-level points and caveats: It was reported in a later analysis that an Asian-associated ancestry cluster showed fewer N-insertions than the approximately 670-donor mean. It is likely that the observed cluster of highly shared sequence variants was a sequencing artifact.

The ends were cut back, 5 bases at V and 6 bases at J, with 11 bases in the middle. The CDR3 is made up of 12 amino acids. Germline CDR1 is SGHDT and CDR2 is YYEEEE. PCR employed 60 Vbeta and 13 Jbeta primers. TCRdb's table, derived via immunoSEQ multiplex PCR, lists solely in-frame clones and lacks some. This sample contains 30,000 to 45,000 clones. The receptor was derived from a man in his forties or fifties in good health and CMV-seropositive. The chain links TRBV5-6 to TRBJ1-2; TRBD1 is a possible D gene (5 bases). What was sequenced was PBMCs. This chain's CDR3 is CASSPQGNGYTF. DNA of the CDR3: TGTGCCAGCAGTCCGCAGGGAAATGGCTACACCTTC.